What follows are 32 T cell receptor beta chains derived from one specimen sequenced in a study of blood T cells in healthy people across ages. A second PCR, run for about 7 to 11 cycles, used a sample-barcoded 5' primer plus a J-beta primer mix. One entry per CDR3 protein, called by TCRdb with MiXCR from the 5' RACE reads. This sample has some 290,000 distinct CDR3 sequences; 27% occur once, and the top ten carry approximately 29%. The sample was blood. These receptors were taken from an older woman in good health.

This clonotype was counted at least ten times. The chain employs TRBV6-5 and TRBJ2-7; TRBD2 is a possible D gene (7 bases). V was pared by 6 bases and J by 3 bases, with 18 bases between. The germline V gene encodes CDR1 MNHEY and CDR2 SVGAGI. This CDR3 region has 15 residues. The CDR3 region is CASSHRAGVGYEQYF. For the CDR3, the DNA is TGTGCCAGCAGCCACAGGGCGGGAGTAGGCTACGAGCAGTACTTC.

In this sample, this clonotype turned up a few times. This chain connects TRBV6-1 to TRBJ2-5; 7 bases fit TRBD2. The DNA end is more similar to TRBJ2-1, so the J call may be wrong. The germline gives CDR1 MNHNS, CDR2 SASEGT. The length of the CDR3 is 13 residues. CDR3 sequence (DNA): TGTGCCAGCAGTGAAAGTGGGGGGGGTGAGCAGTTCTTC. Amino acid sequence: CASSESGGGEQFF.

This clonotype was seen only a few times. The CDR3 is CASSPSGRSADTQYF. CDR3 in DNA: TGTGCCAGCAGTCCGAGCGGGAGGTCGGCAGATACGCAGTATTTT. The chain uses TRBV6-6 and TRBJ2-3, with 9 positions matching TRBD2. The CDR3 extends over 15 amino acids. CDR1 MNHNY and CDR2 SVGAGI come from the germline V gene (reference sequence). With V trimmed by 5 bases and J by 4 bases, 7 bases remained unmatched.

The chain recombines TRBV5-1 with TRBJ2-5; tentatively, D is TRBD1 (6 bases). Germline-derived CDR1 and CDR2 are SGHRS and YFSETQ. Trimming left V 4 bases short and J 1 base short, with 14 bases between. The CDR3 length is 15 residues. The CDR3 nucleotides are TGCGCCAGCAGCCCATGGACAGTTCCCCAAGAGACCCAGTACTTC. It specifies CASSPWTVPQETQYF.

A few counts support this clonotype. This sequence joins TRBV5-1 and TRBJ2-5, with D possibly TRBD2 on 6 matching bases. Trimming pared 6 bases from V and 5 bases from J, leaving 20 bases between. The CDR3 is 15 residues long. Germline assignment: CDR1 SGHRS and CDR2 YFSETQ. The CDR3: CASTSTNPGGETQYF. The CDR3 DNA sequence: TGCGCCAGCACGTCCACCAACCCTGGGGGGGAGACCCAGTACTTC.

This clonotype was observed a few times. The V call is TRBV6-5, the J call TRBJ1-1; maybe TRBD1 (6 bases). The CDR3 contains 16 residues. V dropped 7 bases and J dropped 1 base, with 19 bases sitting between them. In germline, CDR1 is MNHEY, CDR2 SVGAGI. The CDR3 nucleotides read TGTGCCAGCACCCCTGAAGGGGGACGGACGAACACTGAAGCTTTCTTT. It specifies CASTPEGGRTNTEAFF.

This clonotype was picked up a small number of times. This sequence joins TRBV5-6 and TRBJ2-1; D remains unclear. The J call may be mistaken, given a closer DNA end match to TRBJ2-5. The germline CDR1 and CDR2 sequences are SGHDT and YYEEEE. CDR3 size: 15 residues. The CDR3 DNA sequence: TGTGCCAGCAGCTTGGGGGCAAACCTTAAGGAGACCCAGTACTTC. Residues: CASSLGANLKETQYF.

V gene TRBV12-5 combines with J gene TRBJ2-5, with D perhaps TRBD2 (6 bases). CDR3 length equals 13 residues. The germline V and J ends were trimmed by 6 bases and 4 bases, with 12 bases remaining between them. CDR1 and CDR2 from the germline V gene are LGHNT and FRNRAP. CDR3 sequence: CASGNSGIETQYF. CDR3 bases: TGTGCTAGTGGCAATAGCGGAATAGAGACCCAGTACTTC.

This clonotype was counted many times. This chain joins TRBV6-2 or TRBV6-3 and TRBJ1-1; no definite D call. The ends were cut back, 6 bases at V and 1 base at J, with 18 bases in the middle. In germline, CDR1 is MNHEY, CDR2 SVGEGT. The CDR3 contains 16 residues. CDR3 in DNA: TGTGCCAGCAGCCAGAGTCGGCTTCGAGGGAACACTGAAGCTTTCTTT. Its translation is CASSQSRLRGNTEAFF.

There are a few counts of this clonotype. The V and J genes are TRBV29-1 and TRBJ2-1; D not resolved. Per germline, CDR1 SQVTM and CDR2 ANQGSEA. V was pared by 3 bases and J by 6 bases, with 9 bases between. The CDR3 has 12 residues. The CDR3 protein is CSVDRTSNEQFF. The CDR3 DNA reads TGCAGCGTTGACAGGACCTCCAATGAGCAGTTCTTC.

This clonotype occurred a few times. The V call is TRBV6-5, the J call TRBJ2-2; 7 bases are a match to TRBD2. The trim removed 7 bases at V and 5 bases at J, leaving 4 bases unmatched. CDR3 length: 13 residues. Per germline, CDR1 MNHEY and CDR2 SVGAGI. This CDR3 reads CASTLAVTGELFF. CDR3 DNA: TGTGCCAGCACCCTAGCGGTAACCGGGGAGCTGTTTTTT.

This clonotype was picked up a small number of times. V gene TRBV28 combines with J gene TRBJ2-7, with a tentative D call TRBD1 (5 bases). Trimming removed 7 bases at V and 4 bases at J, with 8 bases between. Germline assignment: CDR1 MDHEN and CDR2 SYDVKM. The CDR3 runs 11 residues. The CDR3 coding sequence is TGTGCCAGCAAAGGGGAATACGAGCAGTACTTC. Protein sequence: CASKGEYEQYF.

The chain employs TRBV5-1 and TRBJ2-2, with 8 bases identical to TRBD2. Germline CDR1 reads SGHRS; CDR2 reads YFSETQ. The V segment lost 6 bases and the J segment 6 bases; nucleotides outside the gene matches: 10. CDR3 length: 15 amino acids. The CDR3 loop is CASTLVAGSSGELFF. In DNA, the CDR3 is TGCGCCAGCACCCTCGTAGCGGGATCTTCCGGGGAGCTGTTTTTT.

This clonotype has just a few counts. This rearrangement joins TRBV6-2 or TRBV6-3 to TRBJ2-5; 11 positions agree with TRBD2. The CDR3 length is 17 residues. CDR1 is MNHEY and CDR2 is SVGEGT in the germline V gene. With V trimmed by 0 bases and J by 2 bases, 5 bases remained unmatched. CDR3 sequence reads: CASSYSPSGRHQETQYF. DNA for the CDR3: TGTGCCAGCAGTTACTCGCCTAGCGGGAGGCATCAAGAGACCCAGTACTTC.

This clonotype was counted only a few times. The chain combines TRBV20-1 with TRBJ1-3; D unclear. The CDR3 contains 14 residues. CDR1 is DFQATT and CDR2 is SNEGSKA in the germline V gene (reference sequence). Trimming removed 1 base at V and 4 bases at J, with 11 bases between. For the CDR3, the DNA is TGCAGTGCTAGAGTTGGTGGGCCAGGAAACACCATATATTTT. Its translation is CSARVGGPGNTIYF.

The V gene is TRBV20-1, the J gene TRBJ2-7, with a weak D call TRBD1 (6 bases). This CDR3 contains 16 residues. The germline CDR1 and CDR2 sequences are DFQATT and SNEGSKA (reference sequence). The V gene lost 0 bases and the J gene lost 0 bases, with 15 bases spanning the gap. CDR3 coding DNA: TGCAGTGCTAGAGATTCCGGGACAAAAATCTCCTACGAGCAGTACTTC. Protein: CSARDSGTKISYEQYF.

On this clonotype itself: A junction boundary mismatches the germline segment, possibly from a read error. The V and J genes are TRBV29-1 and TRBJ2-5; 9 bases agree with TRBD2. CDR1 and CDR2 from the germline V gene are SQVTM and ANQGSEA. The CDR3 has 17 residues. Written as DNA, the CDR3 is TGCAGCGTTGAACTGGGTCTTAGCGGGAGCCCCCAAGAGGCCCAGTACTTC. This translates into CSVELGLSGSPQEAQYF.

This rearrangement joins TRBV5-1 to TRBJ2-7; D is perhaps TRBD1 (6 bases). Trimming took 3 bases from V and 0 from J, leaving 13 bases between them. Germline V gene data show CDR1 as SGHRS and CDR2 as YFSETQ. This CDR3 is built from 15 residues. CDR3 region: CASSSKGESSYEQYF. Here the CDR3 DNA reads TGCGCCAGCAGCTCGAAGGGGGAGAGCTCCTACGAGCAGTACTTC.

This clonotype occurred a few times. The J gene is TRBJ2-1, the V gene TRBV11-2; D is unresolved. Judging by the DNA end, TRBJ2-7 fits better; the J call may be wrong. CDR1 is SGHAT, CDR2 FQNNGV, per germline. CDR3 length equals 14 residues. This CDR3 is CASSPRMESYEQYF. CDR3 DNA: TGTGCCAGCAGCCCGAGGATGGAGTCCTACGAGCAGTACTTC.

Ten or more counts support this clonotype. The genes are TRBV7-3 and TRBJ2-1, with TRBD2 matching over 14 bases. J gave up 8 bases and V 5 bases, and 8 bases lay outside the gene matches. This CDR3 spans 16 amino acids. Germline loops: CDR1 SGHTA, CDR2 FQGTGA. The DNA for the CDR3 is TGTGCCAGCAGCGTGACTAGCGGGAGGGCTGGGTATGAGCAGTTCTTC. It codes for CASSVTSGRAGYEQFF.

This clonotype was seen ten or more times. CDR3 protein: CSAAPSTSGHYEQYF. The CDR3 nucleotides read TGCAGTGCTGCGCCATCGACTAGCGGTCACTACGAGCAGTACTTC. The rearrangement links TRBV20-1 to TRBJ2-7; 9 bases fit TRBD2. The CDR3 runs to 15 residues. CDR1 is DFQATT and CDR2 is SNEGSKA in the germline V gene (reference sequence). The V segment lost 5 bases and the J segment 3 bases; nucleotides outside the gene matches: 11.

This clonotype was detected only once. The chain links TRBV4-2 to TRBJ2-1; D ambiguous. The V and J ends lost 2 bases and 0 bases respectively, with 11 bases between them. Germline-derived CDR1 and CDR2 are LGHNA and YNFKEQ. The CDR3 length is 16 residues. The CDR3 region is CASSQLPLSSYNEQFF. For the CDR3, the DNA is TGTGCCAGCAGCCAACTACCGCTGAGCTCCTACAATGAGCAGTTCTTC.

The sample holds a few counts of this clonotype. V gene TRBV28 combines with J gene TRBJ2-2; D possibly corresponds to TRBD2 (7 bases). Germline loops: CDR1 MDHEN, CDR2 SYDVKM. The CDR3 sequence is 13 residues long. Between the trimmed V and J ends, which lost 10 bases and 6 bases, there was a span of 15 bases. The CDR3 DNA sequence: TGTGCCACCATGCGGGGGCAGGCCGGGGAGCTGTTTTTT. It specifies CATMRGQAGELFF.

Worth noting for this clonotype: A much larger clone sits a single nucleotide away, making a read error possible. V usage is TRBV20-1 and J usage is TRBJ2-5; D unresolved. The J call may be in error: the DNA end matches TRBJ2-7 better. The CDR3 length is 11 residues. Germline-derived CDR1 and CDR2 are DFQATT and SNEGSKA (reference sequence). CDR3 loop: CSPAETYEQYF. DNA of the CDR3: TGCTCCCCCGCGGAGACCTACGAGCAGTACTTC.

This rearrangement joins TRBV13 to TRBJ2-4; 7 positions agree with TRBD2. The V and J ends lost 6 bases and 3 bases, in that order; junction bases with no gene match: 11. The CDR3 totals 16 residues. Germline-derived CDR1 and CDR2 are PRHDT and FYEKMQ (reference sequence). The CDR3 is CASSLRGVWDKNIQYF. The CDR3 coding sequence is TGTGCCAGCAGTCTCCGGGGGGTTTGGGACAAAAACATTCAGTACTTC.

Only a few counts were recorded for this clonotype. DNA of the CDR3: TGCAGCGTTGAAAGCCCAAAGGGGCCCCGAGCTTTCTTT. Its protein product is CSVESPKGPRAFF. This chain joins TRBV29-1 and TRBJ1-1, with D possibly matching TRBD1 (5 bases). V lost 2 bases and J lost 10, with 17 bases in between. Germline V gives CDR1 SQVTM, CDR2 ANQGSEA. This CDR3 has 13 amino acids.

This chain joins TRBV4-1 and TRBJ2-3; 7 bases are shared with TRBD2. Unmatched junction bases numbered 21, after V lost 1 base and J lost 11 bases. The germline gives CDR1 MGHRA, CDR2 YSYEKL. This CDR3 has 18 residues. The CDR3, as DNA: TGCGCCAGCAGCCAAGGAGAGCCAGGGAGGACTAGGGGCCGTGAGCAGTATTTT. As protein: CASSQGEPGRTRGREQYF.

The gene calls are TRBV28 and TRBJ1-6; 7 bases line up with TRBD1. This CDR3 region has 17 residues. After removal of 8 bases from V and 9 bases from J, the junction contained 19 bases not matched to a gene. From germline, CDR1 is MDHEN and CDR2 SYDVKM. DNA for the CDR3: TGTGCCAGCTCAAGGAGGGGGCTCGTTGGGGGACTTTCACCCCTCCACTTT. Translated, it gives CASSRRGLVGGLSPLHF.

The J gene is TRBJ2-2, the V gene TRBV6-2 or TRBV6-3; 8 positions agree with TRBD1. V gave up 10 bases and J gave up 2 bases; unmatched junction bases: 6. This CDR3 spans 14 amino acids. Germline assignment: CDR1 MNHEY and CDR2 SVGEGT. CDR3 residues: CATTGQANTGELFF. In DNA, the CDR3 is TGTGCCACAACGGGACAGGCTAACACCGGGGAGCTGTTTTTT.

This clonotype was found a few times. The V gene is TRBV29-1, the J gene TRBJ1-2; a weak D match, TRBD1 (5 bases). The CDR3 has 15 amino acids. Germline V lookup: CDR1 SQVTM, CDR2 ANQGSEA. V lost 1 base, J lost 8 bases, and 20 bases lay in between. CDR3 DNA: TGCAGCGTTGAAGGTTACAGGTCAGGGCGTAAGGGCTACACCTTC. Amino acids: CSVEGYRSGRKGYTF.

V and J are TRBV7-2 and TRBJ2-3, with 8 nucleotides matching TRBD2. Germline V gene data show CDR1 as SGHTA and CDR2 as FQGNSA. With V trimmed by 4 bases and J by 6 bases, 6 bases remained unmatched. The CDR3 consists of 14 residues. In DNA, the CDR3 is TGTGCCAGCAGCTATCCCGGGAGGGCGGATACGCAGTATTTT. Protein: CASSYPGRADTQYF.

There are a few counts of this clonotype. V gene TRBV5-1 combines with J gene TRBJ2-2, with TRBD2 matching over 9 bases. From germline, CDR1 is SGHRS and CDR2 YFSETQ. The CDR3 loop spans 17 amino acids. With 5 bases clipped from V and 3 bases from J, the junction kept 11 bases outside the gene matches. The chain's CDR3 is CASSRDASGDYTGELFF. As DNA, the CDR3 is TGCGCCAGCAGTCGGGACGCTAGCGGGGACTACACCGGGGAGCTGTTTTTT.